Presented here are 17 T cell receptor beta chains from one specimen sequenced in a study of blood T cell repertoires in COVID-19. Data came from immunoSEQ multiplex PCR; TCRdb stores just in-frame clones and leaves some out. The table has about 100,000 clones, around four fifths seen once. Sequencing was carried out using peripheral blood. These receptor sequences come from a man between 70 and 80 years old with active or convalescent COVID-19.

This sequence joins TRBV5-1 and TRBJ1-1; 7 positions match TRBD1. Germline trimming cut 4 bases from V and 4 bases from J; bases unmatched to any gene: 10. Germline loops: CDR1 SGHRS, CDR2 YFSETQ. This CDR3 contains 15 residues. The CDR3 is CASSLDIQGSTEAFF. The CDR3 DNA is TGCGCCAGCAGCCTAGACATACAGGGGAGCACTGAAGCTTTCTTT.

The J gene is TRBJ2-2, the V gene TRBV6-5; 8 bases map to TRBD1. The CDR3 spans 15 residues. Germline trimming cut 8 bases from V and 5 bases from J; bases unmatched to any gene: 10. Germline V gives CDR1 MNHEY, CDR2 SVGAGI. CDR3 nucleotide sequence: TGTGCCAGCGGCAACAGGGGGGCGGGTACCGGGGAGCTGTTTTTT. Its translation is CASGNRGAGTGELFF.

This clone occurred a few times. CDR3 amino acids: CASSPRQGRGETQYF. Written as DNA, the CDR3 is TGTGCCAGCAGCCCCCGACAGGGTAGGGGAGAGACCCAGTACTTC. The J gene is TRBJ2-5, the V gene TRBV11-2; 7 nucleotides align to TRBD1. CDR3 size: 15 residues. Germline V gene sequence: CDR1 SGHAT, CDR2 FQNNGV. J lost 4 bases, V lost 5 bases, and 10 bases had no gene match. Full variable domain (remainder filled in from reference TRBV11-2 and TRBJ2-5): EAGVAQSPRYKIIEKRQSVAFWCNPISGHATLYWYQQILGQGPKLLIQFQNNGVVDDSQLPKDRFSAERLKGVDSTLKIQPAKLEDSAVYLCASSPRQGRGETQYFGPGTRLLVL.

The rearrangement links TRBV9 to TRBJ2-3; 12 nucleotides align to TRBD2. The junction had 3 bases not matched to a gene; V was cut back by 3 bases and J by 1 base. Per the germline V gene, CDR1 is SGDLS and CDR2 is YYNGEE. This CDR3 region has 16 residues. CDR3 DNA: TGTGCCAGCAGCGAGGGACTAGCGGGCGGCACAGATACGCAGTATTTT. Protein sequence: CASSEGLAGGTDTQYF.

This chain joins TRBV4-1 and TRBJ2-5, with 8 bases matching TRBD2. CDR1 and CDR2 from the germline V gene are MGHRA and YSYEKL. The J segment lost 3 bases and the V segment lost 4 bases, leaving 19 bases of the junction unmatched. CDR3 length equals 19 residues. CDR3: CASSPGRARGAVRKETQYF. CDR3 in DNA: TGCGCCAGCAGCCCCGGGAGGGCCCGAGGGGCGGTAAGGAAAGAGACCCAGTACTTC.

The chain links TRBV3-1 (or the pseudogene TRBV3-2) to TRBJ2-5; 7 positions agree with TRBD2. Germline CDR1 reads LGHDT; CDR2 reads YNNKEL (reference sequence). Trimming removed 2 bases from V and 5 bases from J; junction bases left unmatched: 8. The CDR3 runs 15 residues. The chain's CDR3 is CASSQYSGLQETQYF. DNA for the CDR3: TGTGCCAGCAGCCAATACTCGGGACTACAGGAGACCCAGTACTTC.

The genes are TRBV29-1 and TRBJ1-1, with 7 bases identical to TRBD1. This CDR3 is built from 15 residues. Germline trimming cut 6 bases from V and 0 bases from J; bases unmatched to any gene: 10. Per germline, CDR1 SQVTM and CDR2 ANQGSEA. CDR3: CSVEDRFALNTEAFF. In DNA, the CDR3 is TGCAGCGTAGAGGACAGGTTTGCCCTGAACACTGAAGCTTTCTTT.

This rearrangement joins TRBV18 to TRBJ2-1; D not resolved. Deletions cut 2 bases from V and 7 bases from J, with 15 bases between. From germline, CDR1 is KGHSH and CDR2 LQKENI. This CDR3 contains 15 residues. CDR3 coding DNA: TGTGCCAGCTCACCAGAGGAGATTTATAGGAATGAGCAGTTCTTC. It is translated as CASSPEEIYRNEQFF.

This clone was counted between two and nine times. The J gene is TRBJ2-6, the V gene TRBV7-9; a weak D match, TRBD1 (6 bases). The V end was cut by 5 bases, the J end by 2 bases, with 16 bases between. This CDR3 has 17 residues. CDR1 is SEHNR, CDR2 FQNEAQ, per germline (reference sequence). For the CDR3, the DNA is TGTGCCAGCAGCATGATACAGGGTGACGCTGGGGCCAACGTCCTGACTTTC. It translates to CASSMIQGDAGANVLTF.

The J gene is TRBJ1-4, the V gene TRBV13, with no clear D. The germline gives CDR1 PRHDT, CDR2 FYEKMQ (reference sequence). Trimming took 0 bases from V and 10 from J, leaving 12 bases between them. The CDR3 covers 14 residues. CDR3: CASSLGEGSGKLFF. The CDR3 DNA reads as TGTGCCAGCAGCTTAGGAGAGGGCTCGGGAAAACTGTTTTTT.

The genes are TRBV10-3 and TRBJ1-5; D call uncertain. The CDR3 sequence is 14 residues long. Germline CDR1 is ENHRY and CDR2 is SYGVKD. V was trimmed by 0 bases and J by 2 bases, leaving 5 bases between them. The CDR3: CAISESLGNQPQHF. Here the CDR3 DNA reads TGTGCCATCAGTGAGTCGTTAGGCAATCAGCCCCAGCATTTT.

The chain uses TRBV24-1 and TRBJ2-6; 8 nucleotides match TRBD1. Germline V gene lookup returns CDR1 KGHDR and CDR2 SFDVKD. CDR3 length equals 13 residues. The V and J ends lost 9 bases and 4 bases, in that order; junction bases with no gene match: 1. DNA of the CDR3: TGTGCCACCCAGGGGGCAGGGGCCAACGTCCTGACTTTC. Its protein is CATQGAGANVLTF.

This sequence joins TRBV4-3 and TRBJ2-2; D uncertain. This CDR3 has 15 amino acids. The V and J ends lost 0 bases and 2 bases respectively, with 7 bases between them. Germline V CDR1 and CDR2: LGHNA, YSLEER. The CDR3 reads CASSQEVVNTGELFF. CDR3 in DNA: TGCGCCAGCAGCCAAGAGGTAGTAAACACCGGGGAGCTGTTTTTT.

This clone was counted once. This chain joins TRBV20-1 and TRBJ2-7; 9 nucleotides match TRBD2. The CDR3 contains 14 residues. Germline trimming cut 3 bases from V and 4 bases from J; bases unmatched to any gene: 7. CDR1 and CDR2 from the germline V gene are DFQATT and SNEGSKA (reference sequence). The CDR3 sequence is CSASFLAGTYEQYF. The CDR3 DNA follows: TGCAGTGCTAGTTTCCTAGCGGGAACATACGAGCAGTACTTC.

J is TRBJ2-4 and V is TRBV20-1, with a possible D match to TRBD1 (5 bases). Germline assignment: CDR1 DFQATT and CDR2 SNEGSKA (reference sequence). This CDR3 comprises 11 residues. V lost 5 bases to trimming and J lost 13 bases, with 15 bases between them. CDR3 amino acids: CSAPQVRAQYF. The CDR3 DNA reads as TGCAGTGCTCCACAGGTTCGGGCCCAGTACTTC.

J is TRBJ1-1 and V is TRBV28; D call uncertain. Trimming shortened V by 5 bases and J by 1 base, and 20 bases separated the two germline ends. Germline V gene lookup returns CDR1 MDHEN and CDR2 SYDVKM. The CDR3 is 17 residues long. CDR3 residues: CASSHPRRALGNTEAFF. DNA of the CDR3: TGTGCCAGCAGTCACCCTAGGCGGGCTTTAGGGAACACTGAAGCTTTCTTT.

The chain employs TRBV6-5 and TRBJ1-2, with TRBD1 identical over 7 bases. This CDR3 has 13 amino acids. Germline assignment: CDR1 MNHEY and CDR2 SVGAGI. V shed 6 bases and J 4 bases; nucleotides not matched to a gene: 5. The CDR3 spells CASSPQGSYGYTF. The CDR3 DNA is TGTGCCAGCAGCCCACAGGGGAGCTATGGCTACACCTTC.